Below, 27 T cell receptor beta chains from the same sample are listed, as sequenced in a study of blood T cell repertoires in COVID-19. Only in-frame clones appear in the TCRdb table, and some are missing; sequencing was by immunoSEQ multiplex PCR. Of some 210,000 clones listed, about 91% are singletons. The specimen sequenced was peripheral blood. The receptor source for this set is a woman aged 40-49 years with acute or convalescent COVID-19.

The chain couples TRBV6-4 to TRBJ2-1; 8 bases are a match to TRBD2. J gave up 7 bases and V 3 bases, and 8 bases lay outside the gene matches. The CDR3 runs to 15 residues. Germline CDR1 reads MRHNA; CDR2 reads SNTAGT. The CDR3 sequence: CASSELAEASNEQFF. CDR3 DNA: TGTGCCAGCAGTGAACTAGCGGAGGCCTCGAATGAGCAGTTCTTC.

This clone showed up just once. The chain joins TRBV5-4 to TRBJ1-3, with D possibly TRBD1 on 5 matching bases. V dropped 3 bases and J dropped 0 bases, with 7 bases sitting between them. Germline CDR1 reads SGHNT; CDR2 reads YYREEE (reference sequence). The CDR3 is 14 amino acids. CDR3 nucleotide sequence: TGTGCCAGCAGCTCCAGGGACTCTGGAAACACCATATATTTT. Protein: CASSSRDSGNTIYF.

This sequence joins TRBV6-6 and TRBJ1-2, with 7 positions matching TRBD1. The CDR3 totals 14 residues. Trimming cost V 5 bases and J 4 bases; bases outside gene matches: 7. Germline assignment: CDR1 MNHNY and CDR2 SVGAGI (reference sequence). CDR3 DNA sequence: TGTGCCAGCAGTACCTCCGGGACAGTCTATGGCTACACCTTC. Its translation: CASSTSGTVYGYTF.

The chain carries TRBV3-1 (or the pseudogene TRBV3-2) and TRBJ1-5; the D gene is possibly TRBD1 (5 bases). Trimming took 4 bases from V and 4 from J, leaving 14 bases between them. The CDR3 is made up of 15 amino acids. The germline V gene has CDR1 LGHDT and CDR2 YNNKEL (reference sequence). The CDR3 loop reads CASSPDISLNQPQHF. The CDR3 coding sequence is TGTGCCAGCAGCCCGGACATTTCCCTTAATCAGCCCCAGCATTTT.

The J gene is TRBJ1-3, the V gene TRBV30; D is ambiguous. Trimming removed 3 bases at V and 0 bases at J, with 3 bases between. The CDR3 totals 12 residues. CDR1 and CDR2 (germline): GTSNPN, SVGIG (reference sequence). The CDR3 spells CAWSSSGNTIYF. In nucleotides, the CDR3 is TGTGCCTGGAGCAGCTCTGGAAACACCATATATTTT.

CDR3 sequence reads: CASSAGGLANTGELFF. The DNA for the CDR3 is TGTGCCAGCAGCGCGGGGGGTCTGGCCAACACCGGGGAGCTGTTTTTT. This chain joins TRBV7-9 and TRBJ2-2; 8 positions agree with TRBD2. Germline CDR1 SEHNR, CDR2 FQNEAQ (reference sequence). V gave up 5 bases and J gave up 2 bases; unmatched junction bases: 7. This CDR3 region has 16 residues.

The sample holds a few counts of this clone. This rearrangement joins TRBV7-9 to TRBJ2-7; D may be TRBD2 (6 bases). The CDR3 length is 13 residues. The V and J ends lost 1 base and 5 bases respectively, with 9 bases between them. Germline loops: CDR1 SEHNR, CDR2 FQNEAQ (reference sequence). The CDR3: CASSLGGVDEQYV. The CDR3 nucleotides are TGTGCCAGCAGCTTAGGCGGGGTTGACGAGCAGTACGTC.

The J gene is TRBJ2-2, the V gene TRBV11-2; 7 bases fit TRBD2. Trimming took 5 bases from V and 7 from J; bases not matched to a gene: 7. The CDR3 runs to 14 residues. Germline assignment: CDR1 SGHAT and CDR2 FQNNGV. The CDR3 reads CASSRPGRDGELFF. The DNA for the CDR3 is TGTGCCAGCAGCCGGCCAGGGAGGGACGGGGAGCTGTTTTTT.

The chain has TRBV2 and TRBJ1-4, with D possibly being TRBD1 (6 bases). Germline CDR1 reads SNHLY; CDR2 reads FYNNEI. The CDR3 is 16 residues long. Trimming removed 5 bases at V and 2 bases at J, with 15 bases between. The CDR3 sequence: CASSSWGPSTNEKLFF. CDR3 coding DNA: TGTGCCAGCAGTAGTTGGGGGCCGTCCACTAATGAAAAACTGTTTTTT.

The gene calls are TRBV13 and TRBJ1-6; the match to TRBD1 covers 8 bases. The germline V gene encodes CDR1 PRHDT and CDR2 FYEKMQ (reference sequence). The V segment lost 4 bases and the J segment 10 bases; nucleotides outside the gene matches: 9. There are 15 residues in the CDR3. For the CDR3, the DNA is TGTGCCAGCAGCTGGGGACAGGAGAAGGACTCACCCCTCCACTTT. As protein: CASSWGQEKDSPLHF.

This chain links TRBV11-2 with TRBJ1-2; 12 nucleotides agree with TRBD1. V shed 3 bases and J 5 bases; nucleotides not matched to a gene: 4. The CDR3 is 15 amino acids. Germline CDR1 and CDR2: SGHAT and FQNNGV. CDR3 amino acids: CASSLGQGARYGYTF. CDR3 nucleotides: TGTGCCAGCAGCTTGGGACAGGGGGCGAGGTATGGCTACACCTTC.

The genes are TRBV7-6 and TRBJ2-7, with 7 nucleotides matching TRBD1. The CDR3 loop spans 15 amino acids. V was pared by 1 base and J by 3 bases, with 6 bases of the junction left unmatched. Germline CDR1 reads SGHVS; CDR2 reads FNYEAQ. The DNA of the CDR3 is TGTGCCAGCAGCTTAGGACAGGGTGGGGGCTACGAGCAGTACGTC. It codes for CASSLGQGGGYEQYV.

The CDR3 protein is CASSSGRGGSGNTIYF. Here the CDR3 DNA reads TGCGCCAGCAGCTCAGGAAGAGGGGGCTCCGGAAACACCATATATTTT. The chain joins TRBV5-1 to TRBJ1-3, with TRBD1 identical over 7 bases. There are 16 residues in the CDR3. The trim removed 3 bases at V and 4 bases at J, leaving 10 bases unmatched. The germline CDR1 and CDR2 sequences are SGHRS and YFSETQ.

V gene TRBV12-5 combines with J gene TRBJ1-4; D is unresolved. This CDR3 has 15 residues. Germline CDR1 LGHNT, CDR2 FRNRAP. V lost 5 bases to trimming and J lost 4 bases, with 14 bases between them. The CDR3 protein is CASGLRTAGNEKLFF. In nucleotides, the CDR3 is TGTGCTAGTGGTCTTAGGACGGCGGGTAATGAAAAACTGTTTTTT.

The gene calls are TRBV5-1 and TRBJ1-3, with TRBD1 as a possible D gene (5 bases). The CDR3 has 16 amino acids. Between the trimmed V and J ends, which lost 0 bases and 1 base, there was a span of 11 bases. Germline lookup yields CDR1 SGHRS and CDR2 YFSETQ. This chain's CDR3 is CASSLGQGRSGNTIYF. The CDR3 DNA is TGCGCCAGCAGCTTGGGGCAGGGTCGGTCTGGAAACACCATATATTTT. Supplemented by reference TRBV5-1 and TRBJ1-3, the full variable domain reads KAGVTQTPRYLIKTRGQQVTLSCSPISGHRSVSWYQQTPGQGLQFLFEYFSETQRNKGNFPGRFSGRQFSNSRSEMNVSTLELGDSALYLCASSLGQGRSGNTIYFGEGSWLTVV.

Only one count was recorded for this clone. The gene calls are TRBV6-1 and TRBJ2-3; the match to TRBD1 covers 9 bases. Trimming at V came to 4 bases and at J to 2 bases, leaving 10 bases not matched to a gene. The CDR3 length is 17 residues. CDR1 and CDR2 (germline): MNHNS, SASEGT. The CDR3 is CASSVEGDRAFTDTQYF. The DNA of the CDR3 is TGTGCCAGCAGTGTGGAGGGGGACAGGGCGTTCACAGATACGCAGTATTTT.

The genes are TRBV2 and TRBJ1-1; 10 bases align to TRBD1. In germline, CDR1 is SNHLY, CDR2 FYNNEI. The V segment lost 0 bases and the J segment 4 bases; nucleotides outside the gene matches: 2. The CDR3 is made up of 15 amino acids. CDR3 bases: TGTGCCAGCAGTGAAGCGACAGGGGGCGGCACTGAAGCTTTCTTT. Amino acid sequence: CASSEATGGGTEAFF.

The chain uses TRBV19 and TRBJ1-2; D not resolved. The CDR3 length is 14 residues. Per germline, CDR1 LNHDA and CDR2 SQIVND (reference sequence). The V end lost 8 bases, the J end lost 1 base, and 14 bases lay between the germline ends. CDR3 DNA: TGTGCCAGTGCCCCCGCGGGGAGTAACTATGGCTACACCTTC. It encodes CASAPAGSNYGYTF.

This CDR3 reads CASSTGDTEAFF. The CDR3 bases are TGTGCCAGCAGCACAGGGGACACTGAAGCTTTCTTT. The V and J genes are TRBV13 and TRBJ1-1; 7 nucleotides line up with TRBD1. Germline-derived CDR1 and CDR2 are PRHDT and FYEKMQ (reference sequence). V was clipped by 5 bases and J by 3 bases; unmatched bases: 0. This CDR3 is built from 12 residues.

The V gene is TRBV7-6, the J gene TRBJ1-4; D uncertain. Germline lookup yields CDR1 SGHVS and CDR2 FNYEAQ. This CDR3 is built from 17 residues. V was clipped by 2 bases and J by 6 bases, with 19 bases between them. CDR3 region: CASSLLASGAPHEKLFF. The CDR3 DNA follows: TGTGCCAGCAGCTTACTTGCGAGCGGAGCCCCTCATGAAAAACTGTTTTTT.

This chain connects TRBV10-2 to TRBJ1-6; tentative D call: TRBD1 (6 bases). Germline V gives CDR1 WSHSY, CDR2 SAAADI. CDR3 length: 18 residues. Between the trimmed V and J ends, which lost 1 base and 9 bases, there was a span of 22 bases. Here the CDR3 reads CASSEFRDARGRGSPLHF. The DNA of the CDR3 is TGCGCCAGCAGTGAGTTTCGAGACGCCAGGGGAAGGGGTTCACCCCTCCACTTT.

A few counts support this clone. V is TRBV5-6 and J is TRBJ1-1, with a possible D match to TRBD1 (5 bases). Germline CDR1 and CDR2: SGHDT and YYEEEE. V gave up 3 bases and J gave up 3 bases, with 6 bases separating them. The CDR3 is 12 amino acids. CDR3 in amino acids: CASSWGDTEAFF. In DNA form, the CDR3 reads TGTGCCAGCAGCTGGGGGGACACTGAAGCTTTCTTT.

The CDR3 region is CASATGTGGGQPQHF. CDR3 DNA sequence: TGTGCCAGCGCAACCGGGACAGGGGGCGGTCAGCCCCAGCATTTT. The rearrangement joins TRBV19 to TRBJ1-5; 12 bases map to TRBD1. With 9 bases clipped from V and 6 bases from J, the junction kept 9 bases outside the gene matches. The germline CDR1 and CDR2 sequences are LNHDA and SQIVND (reference sequence). The CDR3 is made up of 15 amino acids.

The chain couples TRBV5-1 to TRBJ1-6; 9 nucleotides line up with TRBD1. With V trimmed by 1 base and J by 6 bases, 11 bases remained unmatched. Germline values: CDR1 SGHRS, CDR2 YFSETQ. The CDR3 runs to 18 residues. Written as DNA, the CDR3 is TGCGCCAGCAGCTTGACGGCAAGCGGACAGGGGTCTAATTCACCCCTCCACTTT. It specifies CASSLTASGQGSNSPLHF.

This chain links TRBV2 with TRBJ2-5, with D possibly matching TRBD1 (5 bases). Germline values: CDR1 SNHLY, CDR2 FYNNEI. Trimming shortened V by 5 bases and J by 5 bases, and 15 bases separated the two germline ends. The CDR3 runs 14 residues. CDR3 bases: TGTGCCAGCAGTCCCCAGGGTGTACCGGAGACCCAGTACTTC. Amino acid sequence: CASSPQGVPETQYF.

The rearrangement joins TRBV18 to TRBJ2-4; TRBD2 is a possible D gene (6 bases). Germline values: CDR1 KGHSH, CDR2 LQKENI. This CDR3 is built from 13 residues. With 4 bases removed from V and 15 bases from J, the gap between germline ends came to 19 bases. In DNA, the CDR3 is TGTGCCAGCTCACGAGCACTAAGAGAGGGACTGTACTTC. Translation: CASSRALREGLYF.

The chain carries TRBV19 and TRBJ2-5, with D maybe TRBD2 (5 bases). CDR1 and CDR2 (germline): LNHDA, SQIVND (reference sequence). The CDR3 consists of 12 residues. V dropped 4 bases and J dropped 5 bases, with 8 bases sitting between them. CDR3 loop: CASSKGGETQYF. CDR3 bases: TGTGCCAGTAGTAAGGGCGGGGAGACCCAGTACTTC.